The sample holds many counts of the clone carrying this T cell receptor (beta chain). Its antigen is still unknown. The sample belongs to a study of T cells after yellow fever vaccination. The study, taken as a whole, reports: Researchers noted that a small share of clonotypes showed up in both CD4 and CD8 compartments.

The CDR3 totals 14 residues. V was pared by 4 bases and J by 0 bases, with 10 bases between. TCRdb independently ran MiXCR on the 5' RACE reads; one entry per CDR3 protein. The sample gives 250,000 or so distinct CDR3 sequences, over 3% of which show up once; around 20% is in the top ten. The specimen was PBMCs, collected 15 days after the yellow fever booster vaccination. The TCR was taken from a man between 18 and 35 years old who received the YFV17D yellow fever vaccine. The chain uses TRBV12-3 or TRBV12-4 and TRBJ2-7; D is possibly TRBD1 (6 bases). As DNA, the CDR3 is TGTGCCAGCAGTTCTCCACAGGGCTCCTACGAGCAGTACTTC. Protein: CASSSPQGSYEQYF.